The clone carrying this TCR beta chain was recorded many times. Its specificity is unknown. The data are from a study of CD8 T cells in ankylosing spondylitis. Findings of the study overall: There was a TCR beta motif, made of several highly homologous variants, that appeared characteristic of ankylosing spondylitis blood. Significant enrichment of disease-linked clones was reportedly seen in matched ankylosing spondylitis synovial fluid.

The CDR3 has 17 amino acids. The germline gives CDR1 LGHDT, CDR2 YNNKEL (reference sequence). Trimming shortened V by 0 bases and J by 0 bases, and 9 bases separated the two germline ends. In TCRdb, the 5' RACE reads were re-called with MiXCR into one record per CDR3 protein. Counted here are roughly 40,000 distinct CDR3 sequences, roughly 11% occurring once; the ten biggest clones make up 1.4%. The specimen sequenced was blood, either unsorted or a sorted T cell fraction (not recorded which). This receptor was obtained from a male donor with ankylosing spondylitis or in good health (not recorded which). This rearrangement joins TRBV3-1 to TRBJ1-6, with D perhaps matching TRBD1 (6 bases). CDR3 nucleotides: TGTGCCAGCAGCCAAGATGCAGGGGACTCCTATAATTCACCCCTCCACTTT. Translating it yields CASSQDAGDSYNSPLHF.